The sequence of this TCR beta chain was determined in a study of T cells after yellow fever vaccination. In the study overall: Preparation of the low-cell-number fractions used SMART-Seq v4 Ultra Low Input.

V was pared by 0 bases and J by 8 bases, with 13 bases between. Germline CDR1 and CDR2: MNHEY and SVGAGI. The CDR3 is 15 amino acids. Universal primer sites and UMIs were introduced during 5'RACE template-switching synthesis of TCR cDNA. TCRdb reanalysed the 5' RACE reads using MiXCR and keeps one entry per CDR3 protein. The data contain around 300,000 distinct CDR3 sequences, 10% to 15% of them seen just once; the ten biggest clones take up less than 0.55%. The source material was CD4+ T cells sorted from PBMCs, sampled 45 days after the yellow fever booster vaccination. The V call is TRBV6-5, the J call TRBJ2-2; D not certain. This TCR was sampled from a man aged 30 to 45 who received the YFV17D yellow fever vaccine. As DNA, the CDR3 is TGTGCCAGCAGTTACTCAGGGCCGCTGAAGGGGGAGCTGTTTTTT. Amino acid sequence: CASSYSGPLKGELFF.